The 14 T cell receptor beta chains given below trace back to one sample, sequenced in a study of T cell repertoires in cytomegalovirus infection. Using its own MiXCR run on the reads, TCRdb lists one record per CDR3 protein. The repertoire holds around 630,000 distinct CDR3 sequences, with roughly 24% as singletons. The sequenced sample consisted of CD8+ T cells from PBMCs. The receptors were sampled from a human donor in good health (CMV status not recorded). Some clones in this sample may be carry-over from other donors' samples.

The rearrangement uses TRBV4-2 and TRBJ2-5; D may be TRBD2 (5 bases). V dropped 4 bases and J dropped 1 base, with 13 bases sitting between them. CDR3 length equals 15 residues. Germline V gene data show CDR1 as LGHNA and CDR2 as YNFKEQ. In DNA, the CDR3 is TGTGCCAGCAGCCGTTATCCGGGAAGCCAAGAGACCCAGTACTTC. Its translation: CASSRYPGSQETQYF.

This clonotype was seen only once. This may arise from a read error, as a much more abundant clone is one base away. This chain connects TRBV7-6 to TRBJ1-2; 8 nucleotides line up with TRBD1. Germline loops: CDR1 SGHVS, CDR2 FNYEAQ. The CDR3 is 13 amino acids. The CDR3, as DNA: TGTGCCAGCAAAAAGACAGGGGACTATGACTACACCTTC. Translation gives CASKKTGDYDYTF.

The chain carries TRBV28 and TRBJ2-7, with D perhaps matching TRBD1 or TRBD2 (5 bases each). The CDR3 has 13 amino acids. Germline V CDR1 and CDR2: MDHEN, SYDVKM. Trimming pared 6 bases from V and 3 bases from J, leaving 12 bases between. The CDR3 region has the DNA TGTGCCAGCAGCTCCGCTGGGGGCTACGAGCAGTACGTC. It translates to CASSSAGGYEQYV.

Ten or more counts support this clonotype. V usage is TRBV7-8 and J usage is TRBJ2-6; 12 bases are a match to TRBD2. Germline V gene data show CDR1 as SGHVS and CDR2 as FQNEAQ. CDR3 length equals 20 residues. Losses at the gene ends were 5 bases for V and 0 bases for J; bases not matched to a gene: 11. The CDR3 nucleotides are TGTGCCAGCAGCCCGGAGGGGTCGGGACTAGCGGGCTCTGGGGCCAACGTCCTGACTTTC. Protein product: CASSPEGSGLAGSGANVLTF.

The chain couples TRBV29-1 to TRBJ2-3; 9 nucleotides line up with TRBD2. Germline CDR1 is SQVTM and CDR2 is ANQGSEA. The ends lost 3 bases at V and 0 bases at J; junction bases unmatched: 10. The CDR3 contains 17 residues. In DNA form, the CDR3 reads TGCAGCGTTGATGGGCAGCGGGGGGCGACTAGCACAGATACGCAGTATTTT. This codes for CSVDGQRGATSTDTQYF.

The chain joins TRBV7-6 to TRBJ1-5, with D unresolved. V was cut by 3 bases and J by 3 bases, with 15 bases left in between. CDR3 length: 16 amino acids. Germline V lookup: CDR1 SGHVS, CDR2 FNYEAQ. The CDR3 here is CASSLYGPNPNQPQHF. CDR3 in DNA: TGTGCCAGCAGCTTGTACGGGCCCAACCCCAATCAGCCCCAGCATTTT. The entire variable domain, with the rest obtained from reference TRBV7-6 and TRBJ1-5, is as follows: GAGVSQSPRYKVTKRGQDVALRCDPISGHVSLYWYRQALGQGPEFLTYFNYEAQQDKSGLPNDRFSAERPEGSISTLTIQRTEQRDSAMYRCASSLYGPNPNQPQHFGDGTRLSIL.

This clonotype occurred a few times. This rearrangement joins TRBV4-2 to TRBJ2-2; D not certain. Trimming shortened V by 0 bases and J by 6 bases, and 8 bases separated the two germline ends. Germline V lookup: CDR1 LGHNA, CDR2 YNFKEQ. This CDR3 is 14 amino acids long. CDR3 in DNA: TGTGCCAGCAGCCAAGATAGGGTGGCCGGGGAGCTGTTTTTT. This encodes CASSQDRVAGELFF.

Turning to this clonotype: A much larger clone differs by one base, so this may be a read error. This chain links TRBV7-6 with TRBJ2-5; no clear D gene. With 4 bases removed from V and 0 bases from J, the gap between germline ends came to 6 bases. CDR1 is SGHVS, CDR2 FNYEAQ, per germline. The CDR3 covers 13 residues. The CDR3 spells CASSSWYQETQYF. In DNA, the CDR3 is TGTGCCAGCAGCTCCTGGTACCAAGAGACCCAGTACTTC.

This chain links TRBV6-2 or TRBV6-3 with TRBJ1-2, with D uncertain. The CDR3 contains 15 residues. V was pared by 7 bases and J by 0 bases, with 15 bases between. CDR1 MNHEY and CDR2 SVGEGT come from the germline V gene. This chain's CDR3 is CASTLIQQTNYGYTF. CDR3 DNA sequence: TGTGCCAGCACCCTGATACAGCAGACTAACTATGGCTACACCTTC.

The rearrangement joins TRBV20-1 to TRBJ1-2, with 7 bases fitting TRBD1. Looked up from germline, CDR1 is DFQATT and CDR2 is SNEGSKA (reference sequence). This CDR3 region has 12 residues. J gave up 4 bases and V 6 bases, and 5 bases lay outside the gene matches. The CDR3 reads CSAPTGFYGYTF. The CDR3, as DNA: TGCAGTGCCCCGACAGGGTTCTATGGCTACACCTTC.

This clonotype was seen at least ten times. The gene calls are TRBV7-8 and TRBJ1-2; 9 bases are shared with TRBD1. V gave up 5 bases and J gave up 7 bases; unmatched junction bases: 14. The CDR3 is 16 residues long. Germline V gene sequence: CDR1 SGHVS, CDR2 FQNEAQ. Written as DNA, the CDR3 is TGTGCCAGCAGCCTACACACAGGGGGCTGGCTTGGTGGCTACACCTTC. This codes for CASSLHTGGWLGGYTF.

This clonotype appeared a few times. This rearrangement joins TRBV7-3 to TRBJ1-1; D is unclear. The germline gives CDR1 SGHTA, CDR2 FQGTGA. This CDR3 has 14 amino acids. V was cut by 5 bases and J by 3 bases, with 13 bases left in between. The CDR3 DNA reads TGTGCCAGCAGCCCCGAAGGAAGGGACACTGAAGCTTTCTTT. Protein: CASSPEGRDTEAFF. The entire variable domain, with the rest obtained from reference TRBV7-3 and TRBJ1-1, is as follows: GAGVSQTPSNKVTEKGKYVELRCDPISGHTALYWYRQSLGQGPEFLIYFQGTGAADDSGLPNDRFFAVRPEGSVSTLKIQRTERGDSAVYLCASSPEGRDTEAFFGQGTRLTVV.

The CDR3 nucleotides are TGCAGTGCCACTTCCGGGACACTCCGAGAAAAACTGTTTTTT. It is translated as CSATSGTLREKLFF. This sequence joins TRBV20-1 and TRBJ1-4; weak D call: TRBD1 (6 bases). The CDR3 is made up of 14 amino acids. Germline V gives CDR1 DFQATT, CDR2 SNEGSKA (reference sequence). V gave up 6 bases and J gave up 8 bases, with 19 bases separating them.

This clonotype was observed a handful of times. The rearrangement uses TRBV6-2 or TRBV6-3 and TRBJ2-7, with 8 bases matching TRBD1. The CDR3 totals 13 residues. V gave up 0 bases and J gave up 6 bases; unmatched junction bases: 1. Germline V gene lookup returns CDR1 MNHEY and CDR2 SVGEGT. This CDR3 reads CASSYSTGGEQYV. DNA of the CDR3: TGTGCCAGCAGTTACTCCACAGGGGGCGAGCAGTACGTC.